The entry below describes one T cell receptor (beta chain). This CDR3 is 19 amino acids long. J lost 4 bases, V lost 5 bases, and 19 bases had no gene match. Germline CDR1 reads MDHEN; CDR2 reads SYDVKM. Clones were sequenced by immunoSEQ multiplex PCR, and TCRdb holds only the in-frame ones, with some missing. The sample has a few hundred thousand clones; roughly 90% are singletons. This record comes from a study of blood T cell repertoires in COVID-19. This rearrangement joins TRBV28 to TRBJ1-3, with 8 bases aligning to TRBD1. This sequence was found in a young woman with active or convalescent COVID-19. Input material: peripheral blood. The CDR3 spells CASSPPPGGQGGLGNTIYF. The CDR3, as DNA: TGTGCCAGCAGTCCCCCCCCCGGAGGACAGGGCGGTTTAGGAAACACCATATATTTT.